What follows is one T cell receptor beta chain and its context. Its cognate antigen is unknown. The CDR3 is made up of 14 amino acids. Germline CDR1 reads SGHDT; CDR2 reads YYEEEE. After removal of 3 bases from V and 4 bases from J, the junction contained 7 bases not matched to a gene. The naive CD8 subset, CD45RO-negative cells positively selected for CCR7, excluded terminally differentiated effector memory CD45RA+ cells. The sample originates from a study of shared clonotypes between healthy human individuals. Study-level findings and limits: Rarefaction exposed incomplete sorted-subset sequencing despite large depth.

Methods used by the authors: Filtering was not the same, since immunoSEQ gave junction-only sequences without quality scores. The repertoire was sequenced with immunoSEQ multiplex PCR; TCRdb's copy has only in-frame clones and lacks some. V and J calls plus clone size are reproduced from that table; the DNA served to infer D and trimming. The sample has approximately 590,000 clones, about 95% seen once. The clonotype originates from a woman aged 25 to 45 in good health. The sample consisted of naive CD8+ T cells sorted from blood. The chain is built from TRBV5-6 and TRBJ2-7; TRBD2 agrees at 7 bases. The CDR3 nucleotides are TGTGCCAGCAGCTATGGGGAGGGCCTTTACGAGCAGTACTTC. Protein product: CASSYGEGLYEQYF.